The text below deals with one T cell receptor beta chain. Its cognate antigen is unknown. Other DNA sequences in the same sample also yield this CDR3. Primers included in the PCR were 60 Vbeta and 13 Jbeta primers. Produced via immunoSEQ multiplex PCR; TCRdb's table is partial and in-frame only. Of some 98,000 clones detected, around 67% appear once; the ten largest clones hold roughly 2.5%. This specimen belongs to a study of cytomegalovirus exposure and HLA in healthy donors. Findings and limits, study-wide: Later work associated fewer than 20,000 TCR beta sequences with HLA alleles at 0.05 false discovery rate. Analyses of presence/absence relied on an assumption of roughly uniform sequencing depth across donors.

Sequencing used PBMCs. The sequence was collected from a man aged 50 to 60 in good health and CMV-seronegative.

CDR3 nucleotide sequence: TGTGCCAGCTCACCACAAGGGGATCAGCCCCAGCATTTT. Translation: CASSPQGDQPQHF. The rearrangement links TRBV18 to TRBJ1-5; D is possibly TRBD1 (5 bases). CDR1 and CDR2 (germline): KGHSH, LQKENI. The germline V and J ends were trimmed by 1 base and 5 bases, with 6 bases remaining between them. This CDR3 has 13 residues. Complete variable domain (other parts from reference TRBV18 and TRBJ1-5): NAGVMQNPRHLVRRRGQEARLRCSPMKGHSHVYWYRQLPEEGLKFMVYLQKENIIDESGMPKERFSAEFPKEGPSILRIQQVVRGDSAAYFCASSPQGDQPQHFGDGTRLSIL.